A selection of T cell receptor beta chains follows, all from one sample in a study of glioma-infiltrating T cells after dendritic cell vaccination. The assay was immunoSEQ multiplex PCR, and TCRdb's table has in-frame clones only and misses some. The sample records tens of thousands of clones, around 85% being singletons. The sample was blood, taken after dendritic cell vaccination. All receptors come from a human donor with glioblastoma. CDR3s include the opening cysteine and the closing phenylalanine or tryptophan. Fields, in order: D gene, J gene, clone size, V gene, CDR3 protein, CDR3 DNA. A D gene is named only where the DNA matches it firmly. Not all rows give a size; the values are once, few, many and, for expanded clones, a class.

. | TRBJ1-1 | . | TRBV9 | CASSVVRGLNTEAFF | TGTGCCAGCAGCGTAGTAAGAGGGTTGAACACTGAAGCTTTCTTT
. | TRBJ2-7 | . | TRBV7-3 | CASSLGGIISYEQYF | TGTGCCAGCAGCTTAGGGGGGATAATTTCCTACGAGCAGTACTTC
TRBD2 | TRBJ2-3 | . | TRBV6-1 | CASSEWLAGDLTDTQYF | TGTGCCAGCAGTGAATGGCTAGCGGGGGACCTAACAGATACGCAGTATTTT
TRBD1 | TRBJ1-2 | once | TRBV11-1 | CASSRDRGNYGYTF | TGTGCCAGCAGCCGAGACAGGGGGAACTATGGCTACACCTTC
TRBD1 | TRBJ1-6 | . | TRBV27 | CASKRTGDNSPLHF | TGTGCCAGCAAGAGGACAGGGGACAATTCACCCCTCCACTTT
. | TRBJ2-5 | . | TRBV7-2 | CASSLNPGSQYF | TGTGCCAGCAGCTTAAATCCAGGGTCCCAGTACTTC
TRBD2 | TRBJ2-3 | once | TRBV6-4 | CASSEGSGTDTQYF | TGTGCCAGCAGTGAGGGTAGCGGGACAGATACGCAGTATTTT
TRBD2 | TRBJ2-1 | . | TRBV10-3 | CAISENSSGGEDNEQFF | TGTGCCATCAGTGAAAACTCTAGCGGGGGCGAAGACAATGAGCAGTTCTTC
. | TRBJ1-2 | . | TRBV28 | CASSFDIRRNYGYTF | TGTGCCAGCAGTTTCGATATCCGGAGAAACTATGGCTACACCTTC
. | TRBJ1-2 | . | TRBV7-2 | CASSLARDRANYGYTF | TGTGCCAGCAGCTTAGCGAGAGACAGAGCTAACTATGGCTACACCTTC